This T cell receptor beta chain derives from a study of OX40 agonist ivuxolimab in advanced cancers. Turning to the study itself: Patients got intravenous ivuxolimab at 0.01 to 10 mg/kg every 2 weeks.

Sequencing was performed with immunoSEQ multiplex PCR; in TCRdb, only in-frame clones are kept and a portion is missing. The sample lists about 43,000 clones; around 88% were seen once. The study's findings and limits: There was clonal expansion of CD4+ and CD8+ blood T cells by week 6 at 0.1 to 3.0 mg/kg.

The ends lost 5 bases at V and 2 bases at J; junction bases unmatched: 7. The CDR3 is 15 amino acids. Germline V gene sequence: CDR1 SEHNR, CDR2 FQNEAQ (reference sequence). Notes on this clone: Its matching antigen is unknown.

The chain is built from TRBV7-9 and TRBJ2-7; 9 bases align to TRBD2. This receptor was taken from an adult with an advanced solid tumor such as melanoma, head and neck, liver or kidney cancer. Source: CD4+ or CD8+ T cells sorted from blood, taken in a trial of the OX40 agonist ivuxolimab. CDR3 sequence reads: CASSTLAGVTYEQYF. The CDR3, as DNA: TGTGCCAGCAGCACCTTAGCGGGAGTAACCTACGAGCAGTACTTC.